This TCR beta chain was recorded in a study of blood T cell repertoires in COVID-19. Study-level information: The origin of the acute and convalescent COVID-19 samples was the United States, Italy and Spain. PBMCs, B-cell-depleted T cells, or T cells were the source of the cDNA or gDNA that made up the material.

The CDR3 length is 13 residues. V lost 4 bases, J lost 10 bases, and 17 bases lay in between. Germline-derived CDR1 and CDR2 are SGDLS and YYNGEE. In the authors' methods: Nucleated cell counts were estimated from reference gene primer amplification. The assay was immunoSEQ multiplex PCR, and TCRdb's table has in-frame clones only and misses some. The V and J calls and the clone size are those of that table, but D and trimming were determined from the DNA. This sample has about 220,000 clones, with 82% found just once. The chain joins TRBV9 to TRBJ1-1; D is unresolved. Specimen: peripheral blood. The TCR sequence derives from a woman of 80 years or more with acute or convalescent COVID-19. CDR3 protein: CASSTTPDGGAFF. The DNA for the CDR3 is TGTGCCAGCAGCACAACCCCCGATGGTGGAGCTTTCTTT. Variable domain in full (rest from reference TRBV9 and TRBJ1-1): DSGVTQTPKHLITATGQRVTLRCSPRSGDLSVYWYQQSLDQGLQFLIQYYNGEERAKGNILERFSAQQFPDLHSELNLSSLELGDSALYFCASSTTPDGGAFFGQGTRLTVV.